The 11 T cell receptor beta chains in this list originate from one sample, sequenced in a study of regulatory T cells in long-lasting Graves disease. Both iRepertoire HTBI primers and Arm-PCR of CDR3 regions were used to build the TCR beta libraries. TCRdb re-called the multiplex PCR reads through MiXCR, storing one row per CDR3 protein. This repertoire shows 250,000 to 300,000 distinct CDR3 sequences, around a fifth found once; its top ten account for about 61%. Stated time point: persistent/refractory GD, antithyroid drugs over 5 years with positive TRAb. From PBMCs, RNA was extracted and then used to make the TCR library. The sample here was peripheral blood mononuclear cells (PBMCs), taken when the disease was refractory, from a patient treated with antithyroid drugs. The receptors come from a female donor with Graves disease.

Points on this clonotype: This clone may be a read error of a much larger clone one base away. This chain joins TRBV12-3 or TRBV12-4 and TRBJ2-5, with TRBD2 identical over 8 bases. With V trimmed by 3 bases and J by 3 bases, 9 bases remained unmatched. CDR3 length: 16 amino acids. The CDR3 DNA sequence: TGTGCCAGCAGTTTCCCTCAGCGGGGGAGTGAAGAGACCCAGTACTTC. Residues: CASSFPQRGSEETQYF.

The sample holds a few counts of this clonotype. V and J are TRBV19 and TRBJ2-1; D is unclear. The V gene lost 5 bases and the J gene lost 1 base, with 12 bases spanning the gap. CDR3 length: 15 residues. The germline V gene has CDR1 LNHDA and CDR2 SQIVND (reference sequence). DNA of the CDR3: TGTGCCAGTAGTGCCAACGACCAGTCCTACAATGAGCAGTTCTTC. The encoded protein is CASSANDQSYNEQFF.

This clonotype was picked up many times. The chain is built from TRBV28 and TRBJ1-2; 7 bases fit TRBD1. Germline-derived CDR1 and CDR2 are MDHEN and SYDVKM. This CDR3 has 19 amino acids. V shed 3 bases, J shed 6 bases, and the junction held 22 bases outside the gene matches. In nucleotides, the CDR3 is TGTGCCAGCAGTTTCGTCGTGGGGCGGTGGGGAGGCGACAGGGATGGCTACACCTTC. This codes for CASSFVVGRWGGDRDGYTF.

This clonotype was seen a handful of times. This rearrangement joins TRBV7-9 to TRBJ1-5; the D gene is possibly TRBD1 (5 bases). CDR3 length equals 17 residues. Trimming cost V 3 bases and J 1 base, with 16 bases left between them. Germline-derived CDR1 and CDR2 are SEHNR and FQNEAQ (reference sequence). CDR3 amino acids: CASSFHTGTESNQPQHF. The CDR3 DNA reads TGTGCCAGCAGCTTCCATACCGGGACGGAGAGCAATCAGCCCCAGCATTTT. Combining the CDR3 with reference TRBV7-9 and TRBJ1-5 gives the whole variable domain DTGVSQNPRHKITKRGQNVTFRCDPISEHNRLYWYRQTLGQGPEFLTYFQNEAQLEKSRLLSDRFSAERPKGSFSTLEIQRTEQGDSAMYLCASSFHTGTESNQPQHFGDGTRLSIL.

This clonotype was observed at least ten times. The genes are TRBV5-6 and TRBJ2-7; no definite D call. The germline V gene encodes CDR1 SGHDT and CDR2 YYEEEE. The germline V and J ends were trimmed by 0 bases and 2 bases, with 12 bases remaining between them. This CDR3 spans 15 amino acids. For the CDR3, the DNA is TGTGCCAGCAGCTTGGTCAGCGTGGCGGCCTACGAGCAGTACTTC. This gives the protein CASSLVSVAAYEQYF. The complete variable domain, with remaining parts taken from reference TRBV5-6 and TRBJ2-7, reads DAGVTQSPTHLIKTRGQQVTLRCSPKSGHDTVSWYQQALGQGPQFIFQYYEEEERQRGNFPDRFSGHQFPNYSSELNVNALLLGDSALYLCASSLVSVAAYEQYFGPGTRLTVT.

The chain recombines TRBV30 with TRBJ2-5; D not certain. CDR3 size: 13 residues. The V gene lost 2 bases and the J gene lost 5 bases, with 12 bases spanning the gap. CDR1 is GTSNPN and CDR2 is SVGIG in the germline V gene (reference sequence). As DNA, the CDR3 is TGTGCCTGGAGTTATTGGCGTTTGGAGACCCAGTACTTC. It codes for CAWSYWRLETQYF. Complete variable domain (other parts from reference TRBV30 and TRBJ2-5): SQTIHQWPATLVQPVGSPLSLECTVEGTSNPNLYWYRQAAGRGLQLLFYSVGIGQISSEVPQNLSASRPQDRQFILSSKKLLLSDSGFYLCAWSYWRLETQYFGPGTRLLVL.

On this clonotype itself: A much larger clone differs from this one at a single base, so this may be a read error. The chain combines TRBV28 with TRBJ2-7; 12 positions match TRBD2. Germline assignment: CDR1 MDHEN and CDR2 SYDVKM. The CDR3 contains 13 residues. In DNA, the CDR3 is TGTGCGCCGACTAGCGGGAGTTTCTACGAGCAGTACTTC. It is translated as CAPTSGSFYEQYF. The full variable domain, in which reference TRBV28 and TRBJ2-7 provide the parts outside the CDR3, is DVKVTQSSRYLVKRTGEKVFLECVQDMDHENMFWYRQDPGLGLRLIYFSYDVKMKEKGDIPEGYSVSREKKERFSLILESASTNQTSMYLCAPTSGSFYEQYFGPGTRLTVT.

This chain connects TRBV30 to TRBJ2-7; the D gene is possibly TRBD2 (6 bases). Germline-derived CDR1 and CDR2 are GTSNPN and SVGIG (reference sequence). Between the trimmed V and J ends, which lost 4 bases and 3 bases, there was a span of 16 bases. This CDR3 spans 14 amino acids. The CDR3 DNA reads TGTGCCTGGAACTTGGGACTGGCCAACTACGAGCAGTACTTC. This encodes CAWNLGLANYEQYF.

This clonotype has ten or more counts. The chain has TRBV7-2 and TRBJ2-7, with D perhaps matching TRBD1 (7 bases). The V end lost 4 bases, the J end lost 3 bases, and 22 bases lay between the germline ends. The CDR3 sequence is 17 residues long. Germline values: CDR1 SGHTA, CDR2 FQGNSA. CDR3 coding DNA: TGTGCCAGCAGCTCCTTGCGCGGGACAGAGTCCCTCTACGAGCAGTACTTC. This gives the protein CASSSLRGTESLYEQYF. Full variable domain (outside the CDR3, taken from reference TRBV7-2 and TRBJ2-7): GAGVSQSPSNKVTEKGKDVELRCDPISGHTALYWYRQSLGQGLEFLIYFQGNSAPDKSGLPSDRFSAERTGGSVSTLTIQRTQQEDSAVYLCASSSLRGTESLYEQYFGPGTRLTVT.

This clonotype was picked up a small number of times. V and J are TRBV7-9 and TRBJ1-4; 7 bases line up with TRBD1. The V gene end was trimmed by 5 bases and the J gene end by 6 bases; junction bases not matched to a gene: 12. CDR3 length: 16 amino acids. The germline CDR1 and CDR2 sequences are SEHNR and FQNEAQ (reference sequence). The CDR3 loop is CASSQFPGGKDEKLFF. CDR3 DNA sequence: TGTGCCAGCAGCCAATTCCCAGGGGGGAAGGATGAAAAACTGTTTTTT.

The gene calls are TRBV20-1 and TRBJ1-4, with D perhaps matching TRBD1 (6 bases). With 0 bases removed from V and 7 bases from J, the gap between germline ends came to 12 bases. The germline CDR1 and CDR2 sequences are DFQATT and SNEGSKA (reference sequence). The CDR3 is made up of 14 amino acids. CDR3 nucleotides: TGCAGTGCTAGAGATGGGGGGGCGTCTGAAAAACTGTTTTTT. Translation: CSARDGGASEKLFF.